These 29 T cell receptor beta chains were sequenced from one sample in a study of beta chain features in type 1 diabetes. All of the isolated RNA was reverse transcribed, so expressed TCRB transcripts were sequenced. Assay used: immunoSEQ multiplex PCR; TCRdb lists only in-frame clones, some missing. The data show more than 150,000 clones, with approximately 13% seen just once and roughly 0.56% held by the top ten. The material sequenced was central memory CD4+ T cells from blood. The receptor set was obtained from a woman aged 18-35 years in good health.

The chain carries TRBV28 and TRBJ1-1; D gene uncertain. The CDR3 runs 15 residues. Trimming removed 5 bases from V and 8 bases from J, with 21 bases in between. Germline loops: CDR1 MDHEN, CDR2 SYDVKM. The CDR3 reads CASSIPARSRGEAFF. The CDR3 DNA is TGTGCCAGCAGTATTCCAGCGAGGTCCCGAGGGGAAGCTTTCTTT.

J is TRBJ2-7 and V is TRBV27; D call uncertain. The CDR3 length is 16 residues. Per germline, CDR1 MNHEY and CDR2 SMNVEV (reference sequence). V lost 5 bases and J lost 1, with 18 bases in between. The CDR3 sequence: CASSTLLRHPSYEQYF. CDR3 bases: TGTGCCAGCAGTACCCTTTTGAGACACCCTTCCTACGAGCAGTACTTC.

The rearrangement uses TRBV29-1 and TRBJ2-7; TRBD2 aligns across 7 bases. The CDR3 sequence is 14 residues long. The V gene's germline CDR1 is SQVTM and CDR2 ANQGSEA. Losses at the gene ends were 4 bases for V and 3 bases for J; bases not matched to a gene: 9. CDR3 protein: CSVVPSGKNYEQYF. CDR3 bases: TGCAGCGTTGTCCCTAGCGGAAAAAACTACGAGCAGTACTTC.

This clone appeared many times. The chain employs TRBV29-1 and TRBJ2-6, with D possibly TRBD1 on 6 matching bases. Looked up from germline, CDR1 is SQVTM and CDR2 is ANQGSEA. The V end was cut by 6 bases, the J end by 0 bases, with 12 bases between. This CDR3 region has 15 residues. CDR3 protein: CSVSTGGSGANVLTF. The CDR3 DNA follows: TGCAGCGTCTCGACAGGCGGCTCTGGGGCCAACGTCCTGACTTTC.

This clone appeared once. The V gene is TRBV5-1, the J gene TRBJ2-1, with 8 bases fitting TRBD1. The germline V gene has CDR1 SGHRS and CDR2 YFSETQ. The CDR3 covers 17 residues. Trimming removed 0 bases from V and 7 bases from J; junction bases left unmatched: 12. Here the CDR3 reads CASSLASFSTGDNEQFF. CDR3 in DNA: TGCGCCAGCAGCTTGGCCTCCTTCTCGACAGGGGATAATGAGCAGTTCTTC.

This clone was observed a handful of times. The chain combines TRBV30 with TRBJ1-2; 9 nucleotides align to TRBD1. Germline V gene lookup returns CDR1 GTSNPN and CDR2 SVGIG (reference sequence). The CDR3 consists of 14 residues. V shed 2 bases, J shed 3 bases, and the junction held 4 bases outside the gene matches. The CDR3 DNA sequence: TGTGCCTGGAGTTACAGGGGGCGGTACTATGGCTACACCTTC. It yields the protein CAWSYRGRYYGYTF.

V and J are TRBV7-3 and TRBJ2-3; 7 bases line up with TRBD2. CDR3 length: 15 residues. Germline V gene lookup returns CDR1 SGHTA and CDR2 FQGTGA. V dropped 2 bases and J dropped 2; count of bases not matched to a gene: 4. The CDR3 sequence: CASSLAGLFTDTQYF. The CDR3 DNA is TGTGCCAGCAGCTTAGCGGGACTATTCACAGATACGCAGTATTTT. The complete variable domain, with remaining parts taken from reference TRBV7-3 and TRBJ2-3, reads GAGVSQTPSNKVTEKGKYVELRCDPISGHTALYWYRQSLGQGPEFLIYFQGTGAADDSGLPNDRFFAVRPEGSVSTLKIQRTERGDSAVYLCASSLAGLFTDTQYFGPGTRLTVL.

The table lists this clone with a few counts. The chain joins TRBV14 to TRBJ2-7, with 10 nucleotides matching TRBD2. V lost 1 base and J lost 7; bases outside the gene matches: 7. The germline CDR1 and CDR2 sequences are SGHDN and FVKESK. The CDR3 covers 15 residues. The CDR3 reads CASSQGGSGRREQYF. CDR3 nucleotide sequence: TGTGCCAGCAGCCAAGGTGGTAGCGGGAGGCGAGAGCAGTACTTC.

This clone was recorded a few times. The chain employs TRBV27 and TRBJ1-5, with D maybe TRBD1 (6 bases). The CDR3 totals 14 residues. The germline CDR1 and CDR2 sequences are MNHEY and SMNVEV (reference sequence). V lost 5 bases, J lost 7 bases, and 15 bases lay in between. The CDR3 sequence is CASSPRRGEQPQHF. The CDR3 DNA is TGTGCCAGCAGTCCGCGCAGGGGCGAGCAGCCCCAGCATTTT.

This clone was seen only a few times. The chain has TRBV29-1 and TRBJ2-1; 8 bases fit TRBD1. Germline-derived CDR1 and CDR2 are SQVTM and ANQGSEA. With V trimmed by 7 bases and J by 7 bases, 6 bases remained unmatched. The CDR3 runs to 12 residues. The chain's CDR3 is CSAGQGGNEQFF. CDR3 bases: TGCAGCGCAGGACAGGGCGGGAATGAGCAGTTCTTC.

V usage is TRBV7-7 and J usage is TRBJ2-3; a possible D gene is TRBD1 (6 bases). CDR1 and CDR2 from the germline V gene are SSHAT and FNYEAQ (reference sequence). The CDR3 is made up of 13 amino acids. Between the trimmed V and J ends, which lost 0 bases and 6 bases, there was a span of 7 bases. In DNA form, the CDR3 reads TGTGCCAGCAGCTTAGCGCAGGGGGATACGCAGTATTTT. Amino acid sequence: CASSLAQGDTQYF.

This clone was counted once. V is TRBV27 and J is TRBJ1-2, with 7 bases lining up with TRBD1. Trimming at V came to 7 bases and at J to 6 bases, leaving 11 bases not matched to a gene. CDR1 is MNHEY and CDR2 is SMNVEV in the germline V gene (reference sequence). This CDR3 is 14 amino acids long. The CDR3 reads CASTFRRGTHGYTF. The CDR3 coding sequence is TGTGCCAGCACCTTTCGCAGGGGGACGCATGGCTACACCTTC.

There are a few counts of this clone. CDR3 loop: CASSPWGGRNTGELFF. In nucleotides, the CDR3 is TGTGCCAGCAGCCCCTGGGGAGGGAGGAACACCGGGGAGCTGTTTTTT. V and J are TRBV7-8 and TRBJ2-2; the match to TRBD2 covers 7 bases. V lost 5 bases and J lost 1; bases outside the gene matches: 7. In germline, CDR1 is SGHVS, CDR2 FQNEAQ. This CDR3 comprises 16 residues.

The CDR3 sequence: CASSIRDQETQYF. CDR3 DNA: TGTGCCAGCTCGATCCGGGACCAAGAGACCCAGTACTTC. The chain joins TRBV18 to TRBJ2-5; unclear D gene. V was shortened by 6 bases and J by 0 bases, with 8 bases between the two germline ends. CDR1 KGHSH and CDR2 LQKENI come from the germline V gene. The CDR3 consists of 13 residues. The entire variable domain, with the rest obtained from reference TRBV18 and TRBJ2-5, is as follows: NAGVMQNPRHLVRRRGQEARLRCSPMKGHSHVYWYRQLPEEGLKFMVYLQKENIIDESGMPKERFSAEFPKEGPSILRIQQVVRGDSAAYFCASSIRDQETQYFGPGTRLLVL.

The chain employs TRBV11-2 and TRBJ2-1, with TRBD2 matching 7 bases. Germline V lookup: CDR1 SGHAT, CDR2 FQNNGV. This CDR3 has 15 residues. The junction had 4 bases not matched to a gene; V was cut back by 1 base and J by 4 bases. DNA for the CDR3: TGTGCCAGCAGCTTAGGGGCTAGCGGATACAATGAGCAGTTCTTC. Amino acids: CASSLGASGYNEQFF.

This clone was detected only a few times. This rearrangement joins TRBV7-3 to TRBJ1-1; D possibly corresponds to TRBD1 (6 bases). CDR1 SGHTA and CDR2 FQGTGA come from the germline V gene. V was clipped by 2 bases and J by 1 base, with 11 bases between them. The CDR3 spans 15 residues. The CDR3 DNA is TGTGCCAGCAGCTTAGGTGGGGGCGGGAACACTGAAGCTTTCTTT. Encoded protein: CASSLGGGGNTEAFF. Filled out from reference TRBV7-3 and TRBJ1-1, the complete variable domain reads GAGVSQTPSNKVTEKGKYVELRCDPISGHTALYWYRQSLGQGPEFLIYFQGTGAADDSGLPNDRFFAVRPEGSVSTLKIQRTERGDSAVYLCASSLGGGGNTEAFFGQGTRLTVV.

The V gene is TRBV14, the J gene TRBJ2-7, with unresolved D. V lost 3 bases, J lost 11 bases, and 17 bases lay in between. CDR3 size: 13 residues. CDR1 and CDR2 (germline): SGHDN, FVKESK. The CDR3, as DNA: TGTGCCAGCAGCCAGGGTGAAATAACAGCTAAGTACTTC. It translates to CASSQGEITAKYF.

This clone appeared a few times. The CDR3 sequence is CASSLGLAYNEQFF. CDR3 nucleotides: TGTGCCAGCAGCTTAGGACTAGCCTACAATGAGCAGTTCTTC. This chain links TRBV11-2 with TRBJ2-1, with D possibly matching TRBD2 (6 bases). Trimming took off 1 base at V and 2 bases at J, with 6 bases between the two ends. Germline CDR1 reads SGHAT; CDR2 reads FQNNGV. CDR3 size: 14 residues.

CDR3 sequence reads: CASSLRVQETQYF. CDR3 coding DNA: TGTGCCAGCTCACTCAGGGTTCAAGAGACCCAGTACTTC. V is TRBV18 and J is TRBJ2-5, with D possibly TRBD1 on 5 matching bases. This CDR3 is built from 13 residues. Germline CDR1 and CDR2: KGHSH and LQKENI. Trimming cost V 4 bases and J 2 bases, with 8 bases left between them.

The chain is built from TRBV29-1 and TRBJ2-7; D is possibly TRBD1 (7 bases). The CDR3 is 15 residues long. The germline V gene has CDR1 SQVTM and CDR2 ANQGSEA. Trimming shortened V by 7 bases and J by 3 bases, and 22 bases separated the two germline ends. The CDR3 nucleotides are TGCAGCGCCGTGCCGTTGGGGGGACAGAACTACGAGCAGTACTTC. It yields the protein CSAVPLGGQNYEQYF.

This clone was seen a few times. V is TRBV7-8 and J is TRBJ2-1, with TRBD2 identical over 13 bases. The CDR3 sequence is 15 residues long. V dropped 1 base and J dropped 14; count of bases not matched to a gene: 8. Germline assignment: CDR1 SGHVS and CDR2 FQNEAQ. The CDR3 sequence: CASSLGGLAGRGEFF. The CDR3 nucleotides are TGTGCCAGCAGCTTAGGGGGACTAGCGGGACGCGGTGAGTTCTTC.

The genes are TRBV7-9 and TRBJ1-5; TRBD1 matches 7 bases. From germline, CDR1 is SEHNR and CDR2 FQNEAQ (reference sequence). This CDR3 is 16 amino acids long. With V trimmed by 0 bases and J by 4 bases, 6 bases remained unmatched. The CDR3 reads CASSLAQQGLNQPQHF. CDR3 bases: TGTGCCAGCAGCTTAGCGCAACAGGGGTTAAATCAGCCCCAGCATTTT.

This clone was seen only a few times. The chain uses TRBV6-6 and TRBJ2-1; D might be TRBD2 (5 bases). Germline V gene lookup returns CDR1 MNHNY and CDR2 SVGAGI (reference sequence). This CDR3 is built from 13 residues. The ends were cut back, 5 bases at V and 9 bases at J, with 14 bases in the middle. The CDR3 region is CASSPGISVEQFF. The CDR3 bases are TGTGCCAGCAGTCCCGGGATTTCCGTTGAGCAGTTCTTC.

The chain combines TRBV30 with TRBJ2-3, with a possible D match to TRBD2 (6 bases). Deletions cut 1 base from V and 3 bases from J, with 11 bases between. Germline V lookup: CDR1 GTSNPN, CDR2 SVGIG (reference sequence). This CDR3 comprises 14 residues. The DNA of the CDR3 is TGTGCCTGGAGTGCTTATGCGGGAACAGATACGCAGTATTTT. Amino acids: CAWSAYAGTDTQYF.

This clone was observed a handful of times. The rearrangement uses TRBV14 and TRBJ2-4, with D perhaps TRBD1 (6 bases). Germline V gives CDR1 SGHDN, CDR2 FVKESK. Trimming removed 1 base from V and 7 bases from J, with 20 bases in between. The CDR3 covers 17 residues. DNA of the CDR3: TGTGCCAGCAGCCAAGGATTTCAGGGGATAGGGCGGAACATTCAGTACTTC. Protein sequence: CASSQGFQGIGRNIQYF.

This clone was counted only a few times. This chain connects TRBV6-6 to TRBJ2-7; maybe TRBD1 (6 bases). Trimming removed 0 bases at V and 5 bases at J, with 17 bases between. Germline CDR1 and CDR2: MNHNY and SVGAGI (reference sequence). The CDR3 contains 16 residues. The CDR3 DNA sequence: TGTGCCAGCAGTTACTCGATAAGGACAGATGGAAACGAGCAGTACTTC. This codes for CASSYSIRTDGNEQYF.

V usage is TRBV28 and J usage is TRBJ1-2; D perhaps matches TRBD1 (6 bases). V was pared by 10 bases and J by 2 bases, with 11 bases between. The CDR3 sequence is 12 residues long. CDR1 is MDHEN, CDR2 SYDVKM, per germline. CDR3 bases: TGTGCCACCGAGGACAGAAACTATGGCTACACCTTC. Its protein product is CATEDRNYGYTF.

The chain links TRBV7-9 to TRBJ2-3; 10 bases are shared with TRBD2. This CDR3 is 18 amino acids long. The trim removed 1 base at V and 1 base at J, leaving 8 bases unmatched. CDR1 SEHNR and CDR2 FQNEAQ come from the germline V gene (reference sequence). This CDR3 reads CASSLGGSSGGRTDTQYF. CDR3 coding DNA: TGTGCCAGCAGCTTAGGTGGATCTAGCGGGGGTCGCACAGATACGCAGTATTTT.

In its sample, this clone was seen a few times. The chain links TRBV6-5 to TRBJ2-1; D is unclear. The V gene lost 6 bases and the J gene lost 4 bases, with 16 bases spanning the gap. CDR1 and CDR2 (germline): MNHEY, SVGAGI. The CDR3 has 15 amino acids. As DNA, the CDR3 is TGTGCCAGCAGCCCCCACAGCAACATATACAATGAGCAGTTCTTC. Translated: CASSPHSNIYNEQFF.